The text below deals with one T cell receptor beta chain. The clone's antigen remains unknown. Base qualities are not recorded, but no much larger clone differs from it by a single base. The data stem from a study of beta chain features in type 1 diabetes (dated by TCRdb to between 2017 and 2018). The study in broad terms: Patients and healthy donors did not differ in mean age, gender distribution, total cell number or subset yield. Across all samples, approximately 98,000,000 sorted cells were examined, and cell number per subset correlated strongly with RNA yield. In the study, TCRB repertoires of sorted circulating CD4+ T cell subsets from recently diagnosed type 1 diabetes patients were compared with those of matched healthy donors. Regulatory and stem cell-like memory subsets were isolated from only 8 patients and roughly eight healthy donors, whereas naive and central memory subsets came from all 30 or so donors. The research as a whole found: PCR might favor shorter templates, but patient and control samples were amplified and corrected together, so any skew would affect both groups equally. Because cDNA rather than genomic DNA was sequenced, highly expressing activated cells could have been over-represented, although no difference in activation and CD3 levels was found between groups. HLA sub-analyses involved small numbers of individuals, so any influence of HLA type on TCRB rearrangement remained unresolved. In all four CD4+ subsets, TCRB CDR3 length was moderately but significantly shorter in type 1 diabetes patients. Naive, central memory and regulatory TCRB repertoires appeared to be more alike among patients than among healthy donors. Patients with type 1 diabetes made fewer insertions and deleted more nucleotides at VDJ recombination sites, implying thymic rearrangement abnormalities.

From each donor, a single peripheral blood sample of about 110 mL on average was drawn into heparinised tubes. A BD FACSAria II was used to sort naive, central memory, regulatory and stem cell-like memory CD4+ T cells with a panel that included CD45RO, CCR7, CD25, CD127, CD95 and CD27. Every sorted population had a purity above 98%. PBMCs were isolated right away by Lymphoprep density gradient centrifugation and were stained directly, without culture. Samples were stained and sorted in pairs, with one healthy donor and one patient per experiment, so that batch effects were minimized. The entire amount of isolated RNA was reverse transcribed using the High Capacity cDNA Reverse Transcription Kit, so the sequenced TCRB transcripts were expressed ones. Deep immunoSEQ sequencing was performed on naive, central memory and regulatory T cell samples, with an average of about 3.57 million total reads per sample. Sorted cells were lysed in RLT buffer, and RNA was extracted using DNase-treated RNeasy Micro or Mini kits according to cell number. To prevent cross-contamination, each cell subset was processed individually, whereas patient and healthy donor samples were processed jointly. The immunoSEQ multiplex PCR was used to amplify TCRB sequences from cDNA, yielding 87-bp fragments that span the CDR3 region. Sequencing of the amplicons was performed on the Illumina HiSeq platform. As for how the authors treated the data: Synthetic template baselines were used to correct PCR bias computationally, reads within Hamming distance 2 were collapsed together, and singletons that could not be merged were discarded. Reads were aligned to IMGT to assign V, D and J genes, CDR3 length, and insertions or deletions at six rearrangement sites. Clonotype counts were normalized to sorted cell number within each subset before computing true diversity and Gini coefficients with the tcR R package. Repertoire sharing was quantified using the overlap coefficient calculated on TCRB nucleotide sequences. Out-of-frame TCRB sequences from naive cells were analyzed as a proxy for the pre-selection repertoire. This immuneACCESS table, as held by TCRdb, lists in-frame sequences with V and J called but not all clones. Of the missing ones, under half trace to an unresolved V gene in checked studies; the others have no known cause. V, J and clone size are those of that table, while D and trimming were read from the DNA. This sample holds hundreds of thousands of clones; roughly 11% were observed only once. Clones ranked in the top ten supply roughly 0.017% of the sample.

CDR1 and CDR2, per the germline V gene, are MDHEN and SYDVKM. The germline V end is reduced by 5 bases and the J end by 6 bases; junction bases left unmatched: 10. The CDR3 runs 15 residues from the cysteine to the phenylalanine. The only DNA kept is the CDR3, 45 bases in frame from the first base. The specimen was naive CD4+ T cells from blood. The cell subset or site label, read with the paper, signifies: true naive CD4+ T cells. This receptor was taken from a man in his thirties or forties with type 1 diabetes. Here the chain combines TRBV28 and TRBJ1-2, and TRBD1 aligns with 9 junction nucleotides. The DNA is as follows: TGTGCCAGCAGTCAGCCTTCCACAGGGGGCGATGGCTACACCTTC. Translated, it reads CASSQPSTGGDGYTF.